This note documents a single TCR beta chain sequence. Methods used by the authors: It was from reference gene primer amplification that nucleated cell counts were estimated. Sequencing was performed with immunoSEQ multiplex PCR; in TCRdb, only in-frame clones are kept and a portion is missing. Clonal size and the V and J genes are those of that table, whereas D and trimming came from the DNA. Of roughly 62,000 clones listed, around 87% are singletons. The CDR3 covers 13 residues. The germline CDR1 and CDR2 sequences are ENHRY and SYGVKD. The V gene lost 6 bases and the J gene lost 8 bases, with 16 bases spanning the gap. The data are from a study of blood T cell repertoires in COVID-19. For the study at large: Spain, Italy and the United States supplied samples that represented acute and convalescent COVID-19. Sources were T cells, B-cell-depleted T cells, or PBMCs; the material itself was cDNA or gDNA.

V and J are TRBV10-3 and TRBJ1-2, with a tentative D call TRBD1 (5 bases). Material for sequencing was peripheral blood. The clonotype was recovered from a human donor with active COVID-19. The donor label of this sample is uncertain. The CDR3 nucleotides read TGTGCCATCAGGGGCTCGGGAGGGGAAGGCTACACCTTC. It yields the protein CAIRGSGGEGYTF.